This is a list of T cell receptor beta chains from one sample in a study of T cell repertoires in cytomegalovirus infection. TCRdb re-called the reads with MiXCR, one entry per CDR3 protein. The table includes about 180,000 distinct CDR3 sequences, 17% detected once. Sequencing was performed on CD8+ T cells from PBMCs. These receptors were taken from a human donor in good health (CMV status not recorded). Some clones in this sample may be carry-over from other donors' samples. Both conserved end residues are part of each CDR3. Fields, in order: J gene, V gene, D gene, clone size, CDR3 protein, CDR3 DNA. The D gene is left open where the match is weak. A clone size is listed for some rows: how often the clone was seen (once, few, many), or a class if it is expanded.

TRBJ1-3 | TRBV12-3/TRBV12-4 | TRBD1 | - | CAVGTGTGNTIYF | TGTGCGGTCGGGACAGGGACTGGAAACACCATATATTTT
TRBJ2-7 | TRBV12-3/TRBV12-4 | - | - | CASSLLHSGPSYEQYF | TGTGCCAGCAGTTTACTGCATTCGGGCCCGTCCTACGAGCAGTACTTC
TRBJ2-2 | TRBV2 | TRBD1 | few | CASSTLTWTGDTGELFF | TGTGCCAGCAGCACCCTCACCTGGACAGGGGACACCGGGGAGCTGTTTTTT
TRBJ1-1 | TRBV11-2 | TRBD1 | many | CASSFPTGEAFF | TGTGCCAGCAGCTTCCCGACAGGGGAAGCTTTCTTT
TRBJ2-7 | TRBV4-3 | - | few | CASSQDEAPAYEQYF | TGCGCCAGCAGCCAAGATGAGGCTCCAGCCTACGAGCAGTACTTC
TRBJ1-5 | TRBV7-2 | - | many | CASSDRAGGGNQPQHF | TGTGCCAGCAGCGATCGGGCCGGGGGGGGCAATCAGCCCCAGCATTTT
TRBJ2-1 | TRBV6-4 | - | few | CASSEGARPYNEQFF | TGTGCCAGCAGTGAAGGGGCCCGACCCTATAATGAGCAGTTCTTC
TRBJ1-4 | TRBV7-9 | - | - | CASSTETTNEKLFF | TGTGCCAGCAGCACAGAAACAACTAATGAAAAACTGTTTTTT
TRBJ1-2 | TRBV2 | TRBD1 | few | CASSWDRWNYGYTF | TGTGCCAGCAGTTGGGACAGGTGGAACTATGGCTACACCTTC
TRBJ2-1 | TRBV12-3/TRBV12-4 | TRBD1 | few | CASSSGTGPYNEQFF | TGTGCCAGCAGTTCGGGGACAGGGCCTTACAATGAGCAGTTCTTC
TRBJ1-2 | TRBV7-2 | - | few | CASSLARREVLGYTF | TGTGCCAGCAGCTTAGCGCGCAGGGAGGTTCTAGGCTACACCTTC
TRBJ1-6 | TRBV7-2 | - | many | CASSFKSTTPPLHF | TGTGCCAGCAGCTTTAAGTCTACGACACCACCCCTCCACTTT
TRBJ2-5 | TRBV2 | TRBD1 | - | CASSGNRGDFQETQYF | TGTGCCAGCAGTGGCAACAGGGGCGATTTCCAAGAGACCCAGTACTTC
TRBJ2-7 | TRBV27 | - | - | CASSLSETNIFYEQYF | TGTGCCAGCAGTTTATCGGAAACAAATATTTTCTACGAGCAGTACTTC
TRBJ1-1 | TRBV24-1 | - | - | CATSDPVDTMNTEAFF | TGTGCCACCAGTGACCCGGTGGACACAATGAACACTGAAGCTTTCTTT
TRBJ1-1 | TRBV29-1 | - | few | CSVDSKPEAFF | TGCAGCGTTGATAGTAAACCAGAAGCTTTCTTT
TRBJ2-1 | TRBV7-2 | TRBD2 | - | CASSLPGLAGTYNEQFF | TGTGCCAGCAGCCTCCCAGGTTTAGCGGGGACCTACAATGAGCAGTTCTTC
TRBJ2-7 | TRBV7-6 | - | many | CASSLRDVPYEQYF | TGTGCCAGCAGCTTAAGGGATGTCCCCTACGAGCAGTACTTC
TRBJ2-3 | TRBV28 | - | many | CASSFTDTQYF | TGTGCCAGCAGCTTCACAGATACGCAGTATTTT
TRBJ1-2 | TRBV4-1 | - | - | CASSQDRGFYGYTF | TGCGCCAGCAGCCAAGATAGAGGGTTCTATGGCTACACCTTC
TRBJ2-7 | TRBV5-5 | - | - | CASSLRARTPYEQYF | TGTGCCAGCAGCTTGAGAGCCAGGACACCCTACGAGCAGTACTTC
TRBJ1-2 | TRBV19 | TRBD1 | few | CASNNLRTGDTYGYTF | TGTGCCAGTAACAACCTTCGGACAGGCGATACCTATGGCTACACCTTC
TRBJ2-1 | TRBV7-9 | - | - | CASSLGVPEQFF | TGTGCCAGCAGCTTGGGGGTCCCTGAGCAGTTCTTC
TRBJ1-6 | TRBV6-5 | - | many | CASSSEKGLSSYNSPLHF | TGTGCCAGCAGTTCTGAAAAGGGCCTGAGCTCCTATAATTCACCCCTCCACTTT